These 23 T cell receptor beta chains originate from one sample sequenced in a study of blood T cells in healthy people across ages. Alongside a J-beta primer mix, a sample-barcoded 5' primer served in a second PCR lasting roughly 6 to 11 cycles. MiXCR was run by TCRdb on the 5' RACE reads, yielding one entry per CDR3 protein. The sample holds some 690,000 distinct CDR3 sequences; 22% are singletons and the top ten take around a fifth. Sequencing was performed on blood. These receptors were taken from an older man in good health.

This clonotype has only a few counts. The chain combines TRBV5-1 with TRBJ2-1, with 7 bases identical to TRBD1. The tail of the sequence fits TRBJ2-7 better, so the J call may be wrong. This CDR3 is 14 amino acids long. CDR1 and CDR2 from the germline V gene are SGHRS and YFSETQ. CDR3 nucleotides: TGCGCCAGCAGCCTTGACAGGGACCGCTACGAGCAGTACTTC. It encodes CASSLDRDRYEQYF.

The table lists this clonotype with a few counts. This rearrangement joins TRBV28 to TRBJ1-4; no firm D call. The CDR3 spans 12 residues. The ends were cut back, 3 bases at V and 13 bases at J, with 12 bases in the middle. Germline values: CDR1 MDHEN, CDR2 SYDVKM. For the CDR3, the DNA is TGTGCCAGCAGTTTTGATAGGCAGATACTGTTTTTT. It encodes CASSFDRQILFF.

This clonotype was observed a few times. The rearrangement links TRBV12-3 or TRBV12-4 to TRBJ2-5; 9 nucleotides agree with TRBD2. The assigned J gene may be wrong: the sequence end matches TRBJ2-1 better. This CDR3 is built from 17 residues. This chain's CDR3 is CASRKWASGKLGNEQFF. As DNA, the CDR3 is TGTGCCAGCAGAAAGTGGGCTAGCGGGAAATTGGGCAATGAGCAGTTCTTC.

V and J are TRBV28 and TRBJ2-7; D possibly corresponds to TRBD2 (6 bases). The CDR3 runs to 12 residues. Germline lookup yields CDR1 MDHEN and CDR2 SYDVKM. CDR3 DNA sequence: TGTGCAAGCGGCGGGATGGCCTACGAGCAGTACTTC. Its translation: CASGGMAYEQYF.

The rearrangement links TRBV29-1 to TRBJ1-2; D remains unclear. V was clipped by 2 bases and J by 8 bases, with 15 bases between them. The CDR3 extends over 13 amino acids. Germline CDR1 SQVTM, CDR2 ANQGSEA. CDR3 in amino acids: CSVETTVKRGYTF. The CDR3 DNA is TGCAGCGTTGAAACAACAGTAAAGCGGGGCTACACCTTC.

This clonotype was found a few times. This chain joins TRBV25-1 and TRBJ2-5; maybe TRBD2 (5 bases). This CDR3 is 15 amino acids long. Trimming pared 3 bases from V and 4 bases from J, leaving 15 bases between. Germline V lookup: CDR1 MGHDK, CDR2 SYGVNS. The CDR3 nucleotides are TGTGCCAGCAGTGACCCGCGCTCGGCGGGAGAGACCCAGTACTTC. Amino acids: CASSDPRSAGETQYF.

With regard to this clonotype: A read error is possible here, since a much larger clone lies one base away. The chain is built from TRBV7-9 and TRBJ2-5, with a tentative D call TRBD2 (5 bases). The DNA end lines up better with TRBJ2-1; the J call may be wrong. This CDR3 contains 11 residues. The germline gives CDR1 SEHNR, CDR2 FQNEAQ (reference sequence). The CDR3 coding sequence is TGTGCCAGCAGCCCGGGGAATGGGCAGTTCTTC. The encoded protein is CASSPGNGQFF.

This clonotype has just a few counts. The chain has TRBV12-3 or TRBV12-4 and TRBJ2-1; possibly TRBD1 or TRBD2 for D (5 bases each). The better agreement between TRBJ2-7 and the DNA end casts doubt on the J call. The CDR3 extends over 15 amino acids. CDR3 in DNA: TGTGCCAGCAGCCTAAGGGGACCACTTGGGTACGAGCAGTACGTC. Encoded protein: CASSLRGPLGYEQYV.

The chain has TRBV5-1 and TRBJ2-1; 7 bases are a match to TRBD1. This CDR3 is 14 amino acids long. The germline V gene encodes CDR1 SGHRS and CDR2 YFSETQ. V lost 6 bases to trimming and J lost 2 bases; unmatched junction nucleotides: 5. The CDR3 DNA sequence: TGCGCCAGCAATAAGGGGGCTCCCTACAATGAGCAGTTCTTC. It yields the protein CASNKGAPYNEQFF.

This clonotype was seen a few times. The V and J genes are TRBV15 and TRBJ2-5, with TRBD1 matching 8 bases. The tail of the sequence fits TRBJ2-1 better, so the J call may be wrong. This CDR3 is built from 13 residues. Germline CDR1 reads LNHNV; CDR2 reads YYDKDF (reference sequence). CDR3 bases: TGTGCCACCAGCACCGACAGGGGCCATGAGCAGTTCTTC. Amino acids: CATSTDRGHEQFF.

This clonotype was detected only a few times. CDR3: CSASSGRAIADTQYF. As DNA, the CDR3 is TGCAGTGCTAGTAGCGGGAGGGCGATAGCAGATACGCAGTATTTT. The chain has TRBV20-1 and TRBJ2-3, with TRBD2 matching 11 bases. Losses at the gene ends were 3 bases for V and 4 bases for J; bases not matched to a gene: 6. This CDR3 has 15 residues. From germline, CDR1 is DFQATT and CDR2 SNEGSKA (reference sequence).

A single count supports this clonotype. The CDR3 spells CASSLGASSEQYF. CDR3 DNA: TGTGCCAGCTCGCTAGGGGCGTCTAGTGAGCAGTACTTC. J is TRBJ2-7 and V is TRBV18; a possible D gene is TRBD1 (5 bases). CDR1 KGHSH and CDR2 LQKENI come from the germline V gene. V was cut by 6 bases and J by 7 bases, with 16 bases left in between. The CDR3 is 13 residues long.

The CDR3 reads CSGGDRVETEAFF. CDR3 nucleotides: TGCAGCGGGGGGGACAGGGTGGAAACTGAAGCTTTCTTT. The V and J genes are TRBV29-1 and TRBJ1-1; 9 bases map to TRBD1. Germline V gene lookup returns CDR1 SQVTM and CDR2 ANQGSEA. After removal of 7 bases from V and 5 bases from J, the junction contained 8 bases not matched to a gene. CDR3 length: 13 residues.

This sequence joins TRBV30 and TRBJ1-3; 7 nucleotides match TRBD1. The CDR3 extends over 14 amino acids. V shed 8 bases and J 1 base; nucleotides not matched to a gene: 8. Germline V gene sequence: CDR1 GTSNPN, CDR2 SVGIG (reference sequence). CDR3 protein: CASRQGFSGNTIYF. The CDR3 DNA is TGTGCCAGCCGACAGGGATTTTCTGGAAACACCATATATTTT.

This chain uses TRBV2 with TRBJ2-3; 9 bases map to TRBD2. Germline V gene lookup returns CDR1 SNHLY and CDR2 FYNNEI. V dropped 8 bases and J dropped 4; count of bases not matched to a gene: 13. The CDR3 extends over 16 amino acids. In DNA form, the CDR3 reads TGTGCCAGCCCGAGGAAGCGGGAGGCTAGCGCAGATACGCAGTATTTT. This sequence encodes CASPRKREASADTQYF.

This chain joins TRBV6-5 and TRBJ1-5; D is unresolved. V was cut by 8 bases and J by 0 bases, with 8 bases left in between. The CDR3 length is 13 residues. Germline CDR1 and CDR2: MNHEY and SVGAGI. The DNA of the CDR3 is TGTGCCAGCCAGCTGTATAGCAATCAGCCCCAGCATTTT. Protein sequence: CASQLYSNQPQHF.

V is TRBV6-2 or TRBV6-3 and J is TRBJ2-2, with 10 bases that match TRBD2. There are 19 residues in the CDR3. The germline CDR1 and CDR2 sequences are MNHEY and SVGEGT. The V and J ends lost 5 bases and 0 bases, in that order; junction bases with no gene match: 12. The CDR3 region has the DNA TGTGCCAGCAGTCGCATTCGGCTAGCGGGGGTGTCGAACACCGGGGAGCTGTTTTTT. Translation gives CASSRIRLAGVSNTGELFF.

This clonotype has more than one count but fewer than ten. The gene calls are TRBV5-6 and TRBJ1-1; D gene unclear. CDR1 and CDR2 from the germline V gene are SGHDT and YYEEEE. V lost 0 bases and J lost 6, with 9 bases in between. This CDR3 region has 13 residues. CDR3 residues: CASSLGTRAEAFF. In DNA form, the CDR3 reads TGTGCCAGCAGCTTGGGGACGAGAGCTGAAGCTTTCTTT.

This chain joins TRBV2 and TRBJ1-1; a possible D gene is TRBD1 (5 bases). This CDR3 has 14 residues. The V gene's germline CDR1 is SNHLY and CDR2 FYNNEI. The germline V and J ends were trimmed by 7 bases and 3 bases, with 15 bases remaining between them. The CDR3 protein is CASNGRRGDTEAFF. CDR3 in DNA: TGTGCCAGCAACGGACGGCGAGGGGACACTGAAGCTTTCTTT.

This chain connects TRBV12-3 or TRBV12-4 to TRBJ2-7; 8 bases map to TRBD1. The length of the CDR3 is 14 residues. The V gene end was trimmed by 3 bases and the J gene end by 7 bases; junction bases not matched to a gene: 8. DNA for the CDR3: TGTGCCAGCAGTTTGCGGCAGGGGGCGACAGAGCAGTACTTC. Amino acids: CASSLRQGATEQYF.

This clonotype was seen more than once but under ten times. V usage is TRBV29-1 and J usage is TRBJ2-1; TRBD2 matches 12 bases. V lost 7 bases and J lost 0; bases outside the gene matches: 7. The CDR3 runs to 16 residues. Germline values: CDR1 SQVTM, CDR2 ANQGSEA. CDR3: CSARTSGVSSYNEQFF. CDR3 DNA: TGCAGCGCTCGGACTAGCGGGGTCAGCTCCTACAATGAGCAGTTCTTC.

The rearrangement uses TRBV7-3 and TRBJ2-5; D possibly corresponds to TRBD2 (6 bases). Germline CDR1 SGHTA, CDR2 FQGTGA. The CDR3 runs to 10 residues. Trimming left V 6 bases short and J 9 bases short, with 8 bases between. CDR3 nucleotides: TGTGCCAGCAGGACTAGTCCCCAGTACTTC. Translation: CASRTSPQYF. Looking up the rest from reference TRBV7-3 and TRBJ2-5 gives the full variable domain: GAGVSQTPSNKVTEKGKYVELRCDPISGHTALYWYRQSLGQGPEFLIYFQGTGAADDSGLPNDRFFAVRPEGSVSTLKIQRTERGDSAVYLCASRTSPQYFGPGTRLLVL.

The chain employs TRBV5-6 and TRBJ2-1; TRBD2 matches 7 bases. After removal of 4 bases from V and 3 bases from J, the junction contained 7 bases not matched to a gene. This CDR3 contains 15 residues. Germline assignment: CDR1 SGHDT and CDR2 YYEEEE. The CDR3 here is CASSTLAVIYNEQFF. The CDR3, as DNA: TGTGCCAGCAGCACGCTAGCGGTAATCTACAATGAGCAGTTCTTC.